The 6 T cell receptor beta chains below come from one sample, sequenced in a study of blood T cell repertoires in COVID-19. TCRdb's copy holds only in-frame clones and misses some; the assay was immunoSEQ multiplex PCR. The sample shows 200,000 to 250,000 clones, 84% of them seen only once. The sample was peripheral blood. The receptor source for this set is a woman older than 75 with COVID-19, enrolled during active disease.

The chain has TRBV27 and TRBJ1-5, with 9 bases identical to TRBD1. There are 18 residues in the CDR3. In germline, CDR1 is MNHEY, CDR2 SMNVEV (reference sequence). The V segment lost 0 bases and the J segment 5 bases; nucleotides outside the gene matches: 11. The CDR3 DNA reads TGTGCCAGCAGTTTATCGCCTCGCTGGACAGGGGAGGATCAGCCCCAGCATTTT. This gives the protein CASSLSPRWTGEDQPQHF.

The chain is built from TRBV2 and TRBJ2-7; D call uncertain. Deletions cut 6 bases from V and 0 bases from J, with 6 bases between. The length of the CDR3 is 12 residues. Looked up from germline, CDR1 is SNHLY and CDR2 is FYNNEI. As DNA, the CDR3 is TGTGCCAGCAGCCCTAGCTCCTACGAGCAGTACTTC. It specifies CASSPSSYEQYF.

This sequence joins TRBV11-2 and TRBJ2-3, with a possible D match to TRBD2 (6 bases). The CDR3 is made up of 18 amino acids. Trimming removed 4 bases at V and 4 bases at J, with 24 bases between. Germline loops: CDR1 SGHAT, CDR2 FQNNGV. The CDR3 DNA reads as TGTGCCAGCAGCTACCCCACCGGGCGGGACTTGGGGGCAGATACGCAGTATTTT. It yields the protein CASSYPTGRDLGADTQYF.

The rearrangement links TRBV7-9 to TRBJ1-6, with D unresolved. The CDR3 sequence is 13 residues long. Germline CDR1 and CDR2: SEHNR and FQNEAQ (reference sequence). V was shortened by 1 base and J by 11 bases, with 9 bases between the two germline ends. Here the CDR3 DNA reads TGTGCCAGCAGCTTAGGGGAGAGGGCACCCCTCCACTTT. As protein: CASSLGERAPLHF.

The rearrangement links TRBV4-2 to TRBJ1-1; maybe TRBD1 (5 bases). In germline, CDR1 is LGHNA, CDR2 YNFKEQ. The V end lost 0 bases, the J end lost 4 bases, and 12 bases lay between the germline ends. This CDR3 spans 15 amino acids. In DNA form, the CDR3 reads TGTGCCAGCAGCCAAGATCAGGGATTGGGCACTGAAGCTTTCTTT. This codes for CASSQDQGLGTEAFF.

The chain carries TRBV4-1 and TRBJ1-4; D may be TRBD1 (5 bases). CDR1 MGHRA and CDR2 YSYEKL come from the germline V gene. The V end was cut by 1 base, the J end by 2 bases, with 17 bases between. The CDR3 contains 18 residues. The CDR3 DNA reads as TGCGCCAGCAGCCAAGGTCAAAGCAGGGTCGCCACTAATGAAAAACTGTTTTTT. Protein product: CASSQGQSRVATNEKLFF.